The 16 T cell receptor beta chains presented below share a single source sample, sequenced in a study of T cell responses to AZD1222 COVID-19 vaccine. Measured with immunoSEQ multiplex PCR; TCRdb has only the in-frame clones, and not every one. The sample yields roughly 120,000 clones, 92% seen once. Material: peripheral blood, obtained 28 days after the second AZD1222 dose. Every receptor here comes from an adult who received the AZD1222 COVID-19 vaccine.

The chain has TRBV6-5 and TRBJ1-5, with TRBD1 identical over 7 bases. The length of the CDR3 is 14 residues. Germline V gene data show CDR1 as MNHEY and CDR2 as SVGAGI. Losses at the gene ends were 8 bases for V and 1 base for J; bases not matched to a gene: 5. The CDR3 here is CASHLGQSNQPQHF. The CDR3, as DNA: TGTGCCAGCCACTTGGGACAGAGCAATCAGCCCCAGCATTTT.

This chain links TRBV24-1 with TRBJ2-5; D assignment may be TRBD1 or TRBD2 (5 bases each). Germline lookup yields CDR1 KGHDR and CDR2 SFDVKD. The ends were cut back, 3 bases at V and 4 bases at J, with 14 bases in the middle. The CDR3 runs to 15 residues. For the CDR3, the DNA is TGTGCCACCAGTGATAAGACAAGGGGAGCAGAGACCCAGTACTTC. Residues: CATSDKTRGAETQYF.

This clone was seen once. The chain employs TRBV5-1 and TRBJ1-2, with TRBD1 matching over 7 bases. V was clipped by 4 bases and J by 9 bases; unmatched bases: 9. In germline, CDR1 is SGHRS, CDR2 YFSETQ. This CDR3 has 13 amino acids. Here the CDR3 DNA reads TGCGCCAGCAGCGCCACTATGACAGGGAGCTACACCTTC. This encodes CASSATMTGSYTF. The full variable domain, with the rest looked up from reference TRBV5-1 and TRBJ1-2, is KAGVTQTPRYLIKTRGQQVTLSCSPISGHRSVSWYQQTPGQGLQFLFEYFSETQRNKGNFPGRFSGRQFSNSRSEMNVSTLELGDSALYLCASSATMTGSYTFGSGTRLTVV.

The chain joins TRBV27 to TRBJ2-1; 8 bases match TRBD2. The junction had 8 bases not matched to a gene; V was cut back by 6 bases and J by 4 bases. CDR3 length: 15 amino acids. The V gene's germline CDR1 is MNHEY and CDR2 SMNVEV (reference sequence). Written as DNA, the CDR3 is TGTGCCAGCAGACACGCCCTAGCGGGTTACAATGAGCAGTTCTTC. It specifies CASRHALAGYNEQFF.

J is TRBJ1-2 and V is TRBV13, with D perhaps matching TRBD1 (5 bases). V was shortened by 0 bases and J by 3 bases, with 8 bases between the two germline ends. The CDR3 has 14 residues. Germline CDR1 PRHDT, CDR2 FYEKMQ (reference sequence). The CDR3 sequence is CASSLGLGDYGYTF. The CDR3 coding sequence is TGTGCCAGCAGCTTAGGCCTAGGGGACTATGGCTACACCTTC.

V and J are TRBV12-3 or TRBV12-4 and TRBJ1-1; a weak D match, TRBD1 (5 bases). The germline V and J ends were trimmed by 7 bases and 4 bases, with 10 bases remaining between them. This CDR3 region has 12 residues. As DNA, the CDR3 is TGTGCCAGCATCGGGGGGGGCACTGAAGCTTTCTTT. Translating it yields CASIGGGTEAFF.

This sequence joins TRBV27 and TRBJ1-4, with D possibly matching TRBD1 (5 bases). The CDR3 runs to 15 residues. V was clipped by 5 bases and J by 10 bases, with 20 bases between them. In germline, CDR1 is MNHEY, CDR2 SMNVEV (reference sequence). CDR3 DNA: TGTGCCAGCAGTCCGCCGGGACGGGCTACGGGAAAACTGTTTTTT. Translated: CASSPPGRATGKLFF.

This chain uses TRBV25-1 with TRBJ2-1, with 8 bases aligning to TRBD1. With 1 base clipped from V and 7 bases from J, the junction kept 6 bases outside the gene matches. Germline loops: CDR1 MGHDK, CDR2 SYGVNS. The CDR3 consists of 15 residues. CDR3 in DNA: TGTGCCAGCAGTGAATCCCGGACAGGGCTTAATGAGCAGTTCTTC. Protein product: CASSESRTGLNEQFF.

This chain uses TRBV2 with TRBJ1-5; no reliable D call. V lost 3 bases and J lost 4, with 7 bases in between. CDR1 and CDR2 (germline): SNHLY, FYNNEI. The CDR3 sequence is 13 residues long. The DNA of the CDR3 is TGTGCCAGCAGTGAGGAGGGTAATCAGCCCCAGCATTTT. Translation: CASSEEGNQPQHF.

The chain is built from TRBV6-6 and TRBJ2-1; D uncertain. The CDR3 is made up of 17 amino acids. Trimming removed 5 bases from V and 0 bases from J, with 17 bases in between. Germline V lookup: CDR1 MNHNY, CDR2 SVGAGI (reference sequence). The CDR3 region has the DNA TGTGCCAGCAGTCAAATACAGAGCCCAGTCTCCTACAATGAGCAGTTCTTC. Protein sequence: CASSQIQSPVSYNEQFF.

The CDR3, as DNA: TGTGCCAGCAGCTTGGAAACTCGGCCGACCGGGGAGCTGTTTTTT. Its translation: CASSLETRPTGELFF. V usage is TRBV5-5 and J usage is TRBJ2-2; D is uncertain. The CDR3 covers 15 residues. Germline CDR1 SGHKS, CDR2 YYEKEE (reference sequence). Trimming pared 0 bases from V and 5 bases from J, leaving 11 bases between.

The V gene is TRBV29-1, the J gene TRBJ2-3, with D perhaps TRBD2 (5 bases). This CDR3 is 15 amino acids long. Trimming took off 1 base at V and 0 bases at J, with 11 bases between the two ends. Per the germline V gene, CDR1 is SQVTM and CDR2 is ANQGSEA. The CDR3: CSVEGTLPSTDTQYF. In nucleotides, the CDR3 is TGCAGCGTTGAAGGGACTCTTCCTAGCACAGATACGCAGTATTTT.

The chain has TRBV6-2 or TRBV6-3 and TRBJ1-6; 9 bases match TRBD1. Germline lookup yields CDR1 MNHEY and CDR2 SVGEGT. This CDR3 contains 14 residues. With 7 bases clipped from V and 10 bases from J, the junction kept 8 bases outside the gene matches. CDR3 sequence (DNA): TGTGCCAGCACCCCGGGACAGGGAAGATCACCCCTCCACTTT. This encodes CASTPGQGRSPLHF.

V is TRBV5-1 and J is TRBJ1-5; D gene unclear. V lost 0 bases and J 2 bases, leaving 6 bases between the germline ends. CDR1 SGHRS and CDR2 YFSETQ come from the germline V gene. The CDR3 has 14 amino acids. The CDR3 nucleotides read TGCGCCAGCAGCTTGGGCCCCGGCAATCAGCCCCAGCATTTT. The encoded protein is CASSLGPGNQPQHF. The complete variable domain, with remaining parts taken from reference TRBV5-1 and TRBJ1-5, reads KAGVTQTPRYLIKTRGQQVTLSCSPISGHRSVSWYQQTPGQGLQFLFEYFSETQRNKGNFPGRFSGRQFSNSRSEMNVSTLELGDSALYLCASSLGPGNQPQHFGDGTRLSIL.

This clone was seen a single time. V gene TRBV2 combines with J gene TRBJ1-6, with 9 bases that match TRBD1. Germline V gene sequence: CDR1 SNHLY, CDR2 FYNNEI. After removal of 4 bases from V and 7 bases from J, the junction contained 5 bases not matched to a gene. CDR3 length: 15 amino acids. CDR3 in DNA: TGTGCCAGCAGTGGATGGGACAGGGCGAATTCACCCCTCCACTTT. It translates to CASSGWDRANSPLHF. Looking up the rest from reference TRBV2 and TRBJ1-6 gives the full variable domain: EPEVTQTPSHQVTQMGQEVILRCVPISNHLYFYWYRQILGQKVEFLVSFYNNEISEKSEIFDDQFSVERPDGSNFTLKIRSTKLEDSAMYFCASSGWDRANSPLHFGNGTRLTVT.

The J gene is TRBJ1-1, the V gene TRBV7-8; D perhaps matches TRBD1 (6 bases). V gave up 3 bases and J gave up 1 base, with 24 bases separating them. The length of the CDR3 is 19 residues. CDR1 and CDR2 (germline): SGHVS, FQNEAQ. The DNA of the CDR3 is TGTGCCAGCAGCTTTTTGGGGGGCGTCGGGCATGTTGCGAACACTGAAGCTTTCTTT. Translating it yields CASSFLGGVGHVANTEAFF.